One sample yielded the 25 T cell receptor beta chains listed below, sequenced in a study of blood T cells in healthy people across ages. Using a J-beta primer mix together with a sample-barcoded 5' primer, a second PCR was run for roughly 7 to 11 cycles. TCRdb re-analysed the 5' RACE reads in MiXCR, keeping a single row per CDR3 protein. The sample consists of fewer than 700,000 distinct CDR3 sequences, around 50% of them appearing once. The source material was blood. The receptors shown here come from a man aged 80 or over in good health.

This chain links TRBV3-1 with TRBJ1-6; D is undetermined. V lost 1 base to trimming and J lost 10 bases, with 5 bases between them. Germline V gene sequence: CDR1 LGHDT, CDR2 YNNKEL (reference sequence). The CDR3 totals 12 residues. The CDR3 sequence: CASSQVSSPLHF. The CDR3, as DNA: TGTGCCAGCAGCCAAGTTTCGTCACCCCTCCACTTT.

For this clonotype: The junction and the germline gene differ at one end; a read error may be behind it. The V call is TRBV5-1, the J call TRBJ2-1, with 12 bases lining up with TRBD2. The V gene's germline CDR1 is SGHRS and CDR2 YFSETQ. The length of the CDR3 is 17 residues. The CDR3 region has the DNA TGCGCCGGCAGCACCGGACTAGCGGGGAGCTCCTACAATAAGCAGTTCTTC. Its translation is CAGSTGLAGSSYNKQFF.

J is TRBJ2-5 and V is TRBV30; D is unclear. This CDR3 is built from 13 residues. In germline, CDR1 is GTSNPN, CDR2 SVGIG (reference sequence). V gave up 0 bases and J gave up 3 bases, with 8 bases separating them. CDR3 region: CAWSVHSEETQYF. DNA for the CDR3: TGTGCCTGGAGTGTACACTCTGAAGAGACCCAGTACTTC.

This clonotype has a handful of counts. This sequence joins TRBV20-1 and TRBJ2-5; 11 nucleotides agree with TRBD1. Per germline, CDR1 DFQATT and CDR2 SNEGSKA (reference sequence). Losses at the gene ends were 0 bases for V and 4 bases for J; bases not matched to a gene: 10. The CDR3 extends over 17 amino acids. As DNA, the CDR3 is TGCAGTGCTAGAGACCCGCGATGGGACAGGGGGAGAGAGACCCAGTACTTC. Its protein is CSARDPRWDRGRETQYF.

This clonotype has a single count. This chain links TRBV10-3 with TRBJ2-4; the D is unclear. The DNA end lines up better with TRBJ2-7; the J call may be wrong. This CDR3 comprises 14 residues. Germline V gives CDR1 ENHRY, CDR2 SYGVKD. DNA for the CDR3: TGTGCCATCAGGGCAATGGGAACCTCCTACGAGCAGTACTTC. Residues: CAIRAMGTSYEQYF.

The V gene is TRBV12-3 or TRBV12-4, the J gene TRBJ1-1; D unresolved. The germline V and J ends were trimmed by 6 bases and 1 base, with 21 bases remaining between them. This CDR3 is built from 17 residues. CDR3 in amino acids: CASRSLLITVGNTEAFF. DNA for the CDR3: TGTGCCAGCAGATCTCTTCTAATAACGGTTGGGAACACTGAAGCTTTCTTT.

V gene TRBV10-1 combines with J gene TRBJ2-5; D may be TRBD2 (5 bases). V lost 4 bases to trimming and J lost 4 bases, with 10 bases between them. Germline-derived CDR1 and CDR2 are WNHNN and SYGVQD (reference sequence). The CDR3 totals 13 residues. The CDR3 DNA reads TGCGCCAGCAGTGGTGAGCGGAGAGAGACCCAGTACTTC. Protein sequence: CASSGERRETQYF.

This sequence joins TRBV7-9 and TRBJ1-1; 10 bases agree with TRBD1. V gave up 5 bases and J gave up 6 bases; unmatched junction bases: 15. CDR3 size: 17 residues. Germline loops: CDR1 SEHNR, CDR2 FQNEAQ (reference sequence). CDR3 nucleotide sequence: TGTGCCAGCAGCGCCGGGGACAGGGGTCCATTGAGTGCTGAAGCTTTCTTT. Translating it yields CASSAGDRGPLSAEAFF.

The chain carries TRBV5-1 and TRBJ2-1, with D unclear. The germline V and J ends were trimmed by 4 bases and 2 bases, with 19 bases remaining between them. In germline, CDR1 is SGHRS, CDR2 YFSETQ. The CDR3 covers 17 residues. CDR3 DNA: TGCGCCAGCAGCGGGCCCGTGGCCCTACTGCCCTACAATGAGCAGTTCTTC. Amino acids: CASSGPVALLPYNEQFF.

This clonotype was found a few times. The J gene is TRBJ2-7, the V gene TRBV15; D not certain. CDR3 length: 15 amino acids. Germline V gene sequence: CDR1 LNHNV, CDR2 YYDKDF (reference sequence). The ends were cut back, 1 base at V and 0 bases at J, with 10 bases in the middle. The CDR3: CATSRVTASSYEQYF. For the CDR3, the DNA is TGTGCCACCAGCAGAGTTACGGCTAGCTCCTACGAGCAGTACTTC.

The rearrangement uses TRBV27 and TRBJ2-5; D gene ambiguous. Germline V gene lookup returns CDR1 MNHEY and CDR2 SMNVEV (reference sequence). The CDR3 covers 13 residues. V was pared by 8 bases and J by 3 bases, with 13 bases between. The CDR3 loop reads CASAGRQKETQYF. In DNA form, the CDR3 reads TGTGCCAGCGCCGGCAGACAAAAAGAGACCCAGTACTTC.

This clonotype showed up just a few times. The J gene is TRBJ2-7, the V gene TRBV7-2; possible D gene TRBD1, 6 bases. The CDR3 covers 15 residues. Germline loops: CDR1 SGHTA, CDR2 FQGNSA. The ends were cut back, 4 bases at V and 3 bases at J, with 16 bases in the middle. Here the CDR3 reads CASSSTGSKNYEQYF. The DNA for the CDR3 is TGTGCCAGCAGCTCAACAGGGTCAAAGAACTACGAGCAGTACTTC.

The chain employs TRBV5-4 and TRBJ1-2; D not resolved. Trimming removed 0 bases from V and 7 bases from J, with 4 bases in between. Germline V gene sequence: CDR1 SGHNT, CDR2 YYREEE (reference sequence). The CDR3 runs 11 residues. CDR3 in DNA: TGTGCCAGCAGCTTGGATGGTGGCTACACCTTC. This codes for CASSLDGGYTF.

The chain recombines TRBV6-1 with TRBJ2-3; D assignment may be TRBD1 or TRBD2 (5 bases each). The CDR3 runs 17 residues. The germline V gene encodes CDR1 MNHNS and CDR2 SASEGT. V lost 3 bases, J lost 2 bases, and 18 bases lay in between. CDR3 sequence (DNA): TGTGCCAGCAGTGAGACGCCCGGGACCCAGAACACAGATACGCAGTATTTT. Its protein is CASSETPGTQNTDTQYF.

This clonotype was observed many times. V is TRBV6-1 and J is TRBJ2-1; maybe TRBD1 (6 bases). CDR1 and CDR2 (germline): MNHNS, SASEGT. With 6 bases removed from V and 2 bases from J, the gap between germline ends came to 17 bases. This CDR3 is built from 16 residues. In DNA form, the CDR3 reads TGTGCCAGCAGCGAGGGGGAGCTCCGAACCTACAATGAGCAGTTCTTC. This encodes CASSEGELRTYNEQFF.

The V gene is TRBV4-3, the J gene TRBJ2-6; D is unresolved. V was pared by 1 base and J by 12 bases, with 10 bases between. Germline V lookup: CDR1 LGHNA, CDR2 YSLEER. The CDR3 is made up of 13 amino acids. The CDR3 spells CASSQALLRVLTF. The CDR3 DNA reads TGCGCCAGCAGCCAAGCCCTGCTTCGCGTCCTGACTTTC.

This clonotype turned up a few times. V gene TRBV27 combines with J gene TRBJ2-1; 16 bases line up with TRBD2. The length of the CDR3 is 20 residues. The ends lost 5 bases at V and 0 bases at J; junction bases unmatched: 10. Germline assignment: CDR1 MNHEY and CDR2 SMNVEV (reference sequence). The chain's CDR3 is CASSPYRGLAGGSSYNEQFF. For the CDR3, the DNA is TGTGCCAGCAGTCCCTATCGGGGACTAGCGGGAGGGAGCTCCTACAATGAGCAGTTCTTC.

There are many counts of this clonotype. The chain carries TRBV4-1 and TRBJ2-7, with D unclear. V was trimmed by 4 bases and J by 2 bases, leaving 6 bases between them. The CDR3 covers 12 residues. From germline, CDR1 is MGHRA and CDR2 YSYEKL. The DNA of the CDR3 is TGCGCCAGCAGCCCAGACGCCTACGAGCAGTACTTC. Translating gives CASSPDAYEQYF.

This chain uses TRBV28 with TRBJ1-5; D remains unclear. The CDR3 totals 15 residues. V lost 7 bases, J lost 0 bases, and 13 bases lay in between. Germline-derived CDR1 and CDR2 are MDHEN and SYDVKM. CDR3 in amino acids: CASILRGFSNQPQHF. For the CDR3, the DNA is TGTGCCAGCATTCTTCGAGGATTTAGCAATCAGCCCCAGCATTTT.

This CDR3 is CASSPVDRGSYEQYF. The CDR3 bases are TGCGCCAGCAGCCCGGTGGACAGGGGGTCCTACGAGCAGTACTTC. This chain joins TRBV5-1 and TRBJ2-7; 10 bases map to TRBD1. This CDR3 is 15 amino acids long. The ends lost 4 bases at V and 1 base at J; junction bases unmatched: 5. Per germline, CDR1 SGHRS and CDR2 YFSETQ.

The chain recombines TRBV20-1 with TRBJ2-3; 9 bases map to TRBD1. The CDR3 has 13 residues. V was pared by 6 bases and J by 3 bases, with 4 bases of the junction left unmatched. The germline gives CDR1 DFQATT, CDR2 SNEGSKA (reference sequence). CDR3 in DNA: TGCAGTGCCGGGACAGGGCGAACAGATACGCAGTATTTT. Translating it yields CSAGTGRTDTQYF.

This sequence joins TRBV5-1 and TRBJ2-1, with 10 bases aligning to TRBD2. From germline, CDR1 is SGHRS and CDR2 YFSETQ. J was trimmed by 7 bases and V by 0 bases; bases with no gene match: 4. This CDR3 spans 15 amino acids. The CDR3 region has the DNA TGCGCCAGCAGCTTGGTTCTAGCGGGAGCGAATGAGCAGTTCTTC. Translation: CASSLVLAGANEQFF.

This clonotype was observed many times. The chain employs TRBV7-9 and TRBJ2-5; 8 nucleotides match TRBD1. CDR1 is SEHNR, CDR2 FQNEAQ, per germline (reference sequence). This CDR3 contains 15 residues. J was trimmed by 5 bases and V by 5 bases; bases with no gene match: 10. CDR3 region: CASSIGQGLRETQYF. CDR3 DNA sequence: TGTGCCAGCAGCATCGGACAGGGCCTCCGGGAGACCCAGTACTTC.

The chain's CDR3 is CASSLLGFTYEQYF. The DNA of the CDR3 is TGTGCCAGCAGTTTATTAGGATTTACCTACGAGCAGTACTTC. The rearrangement links TRBV28 to TRBJ2-7, with no clear D. The CDR3 extends over 14 amino acids. V lost 1 base and J lost 2, with 9 bases in between. Germline V gene sequence: CDR1 MDHEN, CDR2 SYDVKM.

The chain couples TRBV29-1 to TRBJ2-5, with D possibly matching TRBD1 (6 bases). CDR1 is SQVTM, CDR2 ANQGSEA, per germline. The CDR3 is made up of 14 amino acids. V lost 6 bases and J lost 2, with 16 bases in between. In DNA, the CDR3 is TGCAGCGTGGATGAGGGACACCTTCAAGAGACCCAGTACTTC. The encoded protein is CSVDEGHLQETQYF.